The 20 T cell receptor beta chains listed next were all sequenced from one sample in a study of neurological immune-mediated disorders. Time point indicated: longitudinal time-point 2. TCRdb ran MiXCR on the 5' RACE reads and lists one entry per CDR3 protein. The sample holds approximately 89,000 distinct CDR3 sequences; less than 15% are singletons and the top ten take approximately 5%. The material sequenced was PBMCs. These TCRs come from a female donor with HTLV-1-associated myelopathy (HAM/TSP).

CDR3 amino acids: CASSSRGGQGSNSPLHF. The CDR3, as DNA: TGTGCCAGCAGCTCCCGGGGGGGACAGGGATCCAATTCACCCCTCCACTTT. The chain employs TRBV7-8 and TRBJ1-6, with 9 positions matching TRBD1. Per the germline V gene, CDR1 is SGHVS and CDR2 is FQNEAQ. V lost 4 bases and J lost 7; bases outside the gene matches: 11. CDR3 length: 17 amino acids. The complete variable domain, with remaining parts taken from reference TRBV7-8 and TRBJ1-6, reads GAGVSQSPRYKVAKRGQDVALRCDPISGHVSLFWYQQALGQGPEFLTYFQNEAQLDKSGLPSDRFFAERPEGSVSTLKIQRTQQEDSAVYLCASSSRGGQGSNSPLHFGNGTRLTVT.

This clonotype was recorded at least ten times. V usage is TRBV4-1 and J usage is TRBJ2-7; no clear D. In germline, CDR1 is MGHRA, CDR2 YSYEKL. The germline V and J ends were trimmed by 0 bases and 1 base, with 7 bases remaining between them. CDR3 length: 14 amino acids. CDR3 residues: CASSQESLSYEQYF. CDR3 in DNA: TGCGCCAGCAGCCAAGAGTCCCTGTCCTACGAGCAGTACTTC.

This clonotype was picked up many times. The CDR3 DNA sequence: TGCGCCAGCAGCCAAGGTCCTCAAGAGACCCAGTACTTC. Amino acid sequence: CASSQGPQETQYF. V gene TRBV4-1 combines with J gene TRBJ2-5; D unclear. The germline V and J ends were trimmed by 1 base and 2 bases, with 5 bases remaining between them. The CDR3 has 13 amino acids. Germline values: CDR1 MGHRA, CDR2 YSYEKL.

This clonotype was observed many times. The gene calls are TRBV7-9 and TRBJ2-7; the match to TRBD1 covers 7 bases. Trimming took 5 bases from V and 2 from J; bases not matched to a gene: 9. The CDR3 covers 15 residues. Germline CDR1 SEHNR, CDR2 FQNEAQ (reference sequence). As DNA, the CDR3 is TGTGCCAGCAGCATCAGCTCCGGGACAGCCTACGAGCAGTACTTC. Translation: CASSISSGTAYEQYF.

The table lists this clonotype with many counts. V usage is TRBV6-5 and J usage is TRBJ2-1; D is unclear. Deletions cut 2 bases from V and 4 bases from J, with 15 bases between. Germline V gives CDR1 MNHEY, CDR2 SVGAGI. This CDR3 is built from 16 residues. The CDR3 is CASSYGRSNSYNEQFF. The CDR3 DNA reads as TGTGCCAGCAGTTACGGACGGAGCAATAGTTACAATGAGCAGTTCTTC.

In this sample, this clonotype turned up many times. V is TRBV20-1 and J is TRBJ1-1, with unresolved D. The CDR3 totals 11 residues. Germline values: CDR1 DFQATT, CDR2 SNEGSKA (reference sequence). The CDR3 spells CRPTENTEAFF. In DNA form, the CDR3 reads TGCAGGCCTACAGAGAACACTGAAGCTTTCTTT.

On this clonotype: A much larger clonotype is one base distant, so this may be a read error. V usage is TRBV28 and J usage is TRBJ2-5, with TRBD1 as a possible D gene (5 bases). The CDR3 loop spans 13 amino acids. In germline, CDR1 is MDHEN, CDR2 SYDVKM. This chain's CDR3 is CSSRGAGRETQYF. The CDR3 DNA sequence: TGTTCCAGCCGTGGGGCAGGGCGAGAGACCCAGTACTTC.

A remark on this clonotype: This sequence may be a read error, since a much larger clone differs from it by one base. This chain's CDR3 is CSVKLPNTEAFF. Written as DNA, the CDR3 is TGCAGCGTTAAACTACCGAACACTGAAGCTTTCTTT. The chain has TRBV29-1 and TRBJ1-1; no definite D call. The germline V and J ends were trimmed by 5 bases and 1 base, with 8 bases remaining between them. The CDR3 has 12 residues. CDR1 and CDR2 (germline): SQVTM, ANQGSEA. The complete variable domain, with remaining parts taken from reference TRBV29-1 and TRBJ1-1, reads SAVISQKPSRDICQRGTSLTIQCQVDSQVTMMFWYRQQPGQSLTLIATANQGSEATYESGFVIDKFPISRPNLTFSTLTVSNMSPEDSSIYLCSVKLPNTEAFFGQGTRLTVV.

This clonotype was detected many times. V and J are TRBV7-8 and TRBJ1-4; D uncertain. Trimming took 1 base from V and 8 from J, leaving 5 bases between them. Germline V gene data show CDR1 as SGHVS and CDR2 as FQNEAQ. This CDR3 has 12 residues. The CDR3 DNA sequence: TGTGCCAGCAGCTTAGACGGAGAAAAACTGTTTTTT. Encoded protein: CASSLDGEKLFF.

There are many counts of this clonotype. The chain has TRBV20-1 and TRBJ2-3; possibly TRBD2 for D (6 bases). CDR1 is DFQATT, CDR2 SNEGSKA, per germline (reference sequence). The CDR3 is 15 amino acids. Trimming removed 5 bases at V and 4 bases at J, with 19 bases between. CDR3 coding DNA: TGCAGTGCTGGGGAGGTGACGGGGTTGGCAGATACGCAGTATTTT. It codes for CSAGEVTGLADTQYF.

This clonotype has a count of ten or more. The CDR3 DNA reads as TGTGCCAGCAGCGCCACACCGAACACTGAAGCTTTCTTT. This encodes CASSATPNTEAFF. This chain joins TRBV9 and TRBJ1-1; no definite D call. The CDR3 extends over 13 amino acids. V lost 3 bases, J lost 1 base, and 7 bases lay in between. Germline-derived CDR1 and CDR2 are SGDLS and YYNGEE.

This clonotype came up many times. This sequence joins TRBV5-5 and TRBJ2-7; no clear D. The V gene lost 1 base and the J gene lost 2 bases, with 7 bases spanning the gap. This CDR3 is 13 amino acids long. Per the germline V gene, CDR1 is SGHKS and CDR2 is YYEKEE (reference sequence). The CDR3 DNA reads TGTGCCAGCAGCTTGTCTCTGACCTACGAGCAGTACTTC. Its protein is CASSLSLTYEQYF.

At least ten counts were recorded for this clonotype. V is TRBV7-2 and J is TRBJ1-4; D is possibly TRBD1 (6 bases). Trimming cost V 3 bases and J 8 bases, with 22 bases left between them. Germline CDR1 and CDR2: SGHTA and FQGNSA. The CDR3 consists of 17 residues. The CDR3 DNA sequence: TGTGCCAGCAGCTTGCGCCGGGACACCGGAGGAAGGGAAAAACTGTTTTTT. It yields the protein CASSLRRDTGGREKLFF.

A word on this clonotype: With a much larger clone just one base away, this may be a read error. V and J are TRBV5-6 and TRBJ2-7; 8 bases line up with TRBD1. The CDR3 is made up of 16 amino acids. V lost 4 bases and J lost 2; bases outside the gene matches: 11. CDR1 is SGHDT and CDR2 is YYEEEE in the germline V gene. The CDR3 DNA follows: TGTGCCAGCAGCGTGGGACAGGCGATGAGCCCCTACGAGCAGTACTTC. Amino acid sequence: CASSVGQAMSPYEQYF.

The chain joins TRBV5-1 to TRBJ2-3; D uncertain. This CDR3 comprises 14 residues. Trimming took 3 bases from V and 2 from J, leaving 10 bases between them. CDR1 SGHRS and CDR2 YFSETQ come from the germline V gene. The CDR3 DNA reads TGCGCCAGCAGCTCGGAACACAACACAGATACGCAGTATTTT. This gives the protein CASSSEHNTDTQYF.

This clonotype was counted ten times or more. V gene TRBV4-1 combines with J gene TRBJ1-1; 7 bases agree with TRBD1. Germline V CDR1 and CDR2: MGHRA, YSYEKL. The V and J ends lost 1 base and 4 bases, in that order; junction bases with no gene match: 3. The CDR3 consists of 14 residues. The DNA for the CDR3 is TGCGCCAGCAGCCAAGGCCCAGGGGGCACTGAAGCTTTCTTT. Protein sequence: CASSQGPGGTEAFF.

This clonotype came up many times. V and J are TRBV6-6 and TRBJ1-1; perhaps TRBD1 as D (5 bases). The germline V gene encodes CDR1 MNHNY and CDR2 SVGAGI (reference sequence). This CDR3 is 13 amino acids long. V was shortened by 5 bases and J by 4 bases, with 11 bases between the two germline ends. In DNA form, the CDR3 reads TGTGCCAGCAGTCCAGGGTGGTTCACTGAAGCTTTCTTT. It yields the protein CASSPGWFTEAFF.

There are a few counts of this clonotype. The rearrangement links TRBV7-9 to TRBJ1-2; the D gene is possibly TRBD1 (5 bases). V lost 5 bases, J lost 4 bases, and 11 bases lay in between. CDR1 and CDR2 (germline): SEHNR, FQNEAQ (reference sequence). This CDR3 comprises 13 residues. The DNA for the CDR3 is TGTGCCAGCAGCCCAGGGAGTTTCTATGGCTACACCTTC. Protein: CASSPGSFYGYTF.

This clonotype was observed a handful of times. This chain joins TRBV4-2 and TRBJ1-1; D not resolved. This CDR3 contains 15 residues. V was pared by 3 bases and J by 0 bases, with 11 bases between. Looked up from germline, CDR1 is LGHNA and CDR2 is YNFKEQ. CDR3 protein: CASSQGSPMNTEAFF. The CDR3 nucleotides are TGTGCCAGCAGCCAGGGATCGCCGATGAACACTGAAGCTTTCTTT.

The table lists this clonotype with many counts. The rearrangement joins TRBV28 to TRBJ2-1; maybe TRBD2 (5 bases). This CDR3 spans 12 amino acids. Germline lookup yields CDR1 MDHEN and CDR2 SYDVKM. V lost 8 bases and J lost 9, with 14 bases in between. CDR3 sequence reads: CASPSLRGEQFF. For the CDR3, the DNA is TGTGCCAGCCCCTCCTTACGGGGTGAGCAGTTCTTC.